This T cell receptor (beta chain) was recorded in a study of cytomegalovirus exposure and HLA in healthy donors. PCR was performed using 60 Vbeta and 13 Jbeta primers. Clones were sequenced by immunoSEQ multiplex PCR, and TCRdb holds only the in-frame ones, with some missing. The table shows 100,000 to 150,000 clones, with 65% to 85% occurring only once. The CDR3 runs to 14 residues. The germline CDR1 and CDR2 sequences are MNHEY and SMNVEV (reference sequence). The ends lost 6 bases at V and 4 bases at J; junction bases unmatched: 5. About this clone itself: Its antigen is currently unknown.

Notes on the study in general: Beyond CMV serostatus, there was no information to go on about immune exposure.

V usage is TRBV27 and J usage is TRBJ2-7, with TRBD2 matching over 11 bases. The sequenced sample was PBMCs. This clonotype was sampled from a woman aged 18-29 years in good health and CMV-seronegative. The CDR3 DNA is TGTGCCAGCAGATCTCTAGCGGGAGGTTACGAGCAGTACTTC. This encodes CASRSLAGGYEQYF.